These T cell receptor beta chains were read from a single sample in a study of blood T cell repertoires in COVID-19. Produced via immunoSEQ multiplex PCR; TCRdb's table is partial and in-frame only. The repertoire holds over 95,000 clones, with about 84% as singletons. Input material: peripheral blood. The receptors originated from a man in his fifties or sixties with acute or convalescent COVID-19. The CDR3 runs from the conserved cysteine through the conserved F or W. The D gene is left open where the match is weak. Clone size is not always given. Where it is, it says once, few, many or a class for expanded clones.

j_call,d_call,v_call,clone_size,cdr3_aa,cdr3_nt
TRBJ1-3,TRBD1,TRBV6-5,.,CASRDRAGNTIYF,TGTGCCAGCAGGGACAGGGCTGGAAACACCATATATTTT
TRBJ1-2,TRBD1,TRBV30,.,CAWSRQGDRGYTF,TGTGCCTGGAGTAGACAGGGGGACCGTGGCTACACCTTC
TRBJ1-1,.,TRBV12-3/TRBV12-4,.,CASNTLRGEAFF,TGTGCCAGCAACACGCTACGGGGAGAAGCTTTCTTT
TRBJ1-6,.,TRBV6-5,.,CASNPIGGSPLHF,TGTGCCAGCAATCCCATCGGGGGTTCACCCCTCCACTTT
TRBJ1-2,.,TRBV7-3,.,CASSLSGRADNYGYTF,TGTGCCAGCAGCTTAAGTGGCAGGGCGGATAACTATGGCTACACCTTC
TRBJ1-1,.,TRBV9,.,CASSGLNNPATEAFF,TGTGCCAGCAGCGGACTAAATAACCCAGCCACTGAAGCTTTCTTT
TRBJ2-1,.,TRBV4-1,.,CASSQEGESGVTEQFF,TGCGCCAGCAGCCAAGAAGGGGAATCGGGGGTCACTGAGCAGTTCTTC
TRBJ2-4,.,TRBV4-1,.,CASSQPPREAKNIQYF,TGCGCCAGCAGCCAGCCCCCCAGGGAAGCCAAAAACATTCAGTACTTC
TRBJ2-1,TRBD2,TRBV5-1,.,CASSSAGAGNEQFF,TGCGCCAGCAGCTCAGCGGGGGCAGGCAATGAGCAGTTCTTC
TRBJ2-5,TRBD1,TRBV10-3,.,CAVGSGQGETQYF,TGTGCCGTCGGGAGCGGACAGGGAGAGACCCAGTACTTC
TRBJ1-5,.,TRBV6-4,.,CASSDREGRLQPQHF,TGTGCCAGCAGTGACCGGGAGGGGAGGTTGCAGCCCCAGCATTTT
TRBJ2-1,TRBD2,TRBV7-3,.,CASSLTPSGANNEQFF,TGTGCCAGCAGCTTAACGCCTAGCGGGGCAAACAATGAGCAGTTCTTC
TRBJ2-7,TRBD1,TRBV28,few,CASSTGTGLFAYEQYF,TGTGCCAGCAGCACCGGGACAGGGCTGTTCGCCTACGAGCAGTACTTC
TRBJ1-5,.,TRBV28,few,CASSPSDYSNQPQHF,TGTGCCAGCAGTCCCAGCGATTATAGCAATCAGCCCCAGCATTTT
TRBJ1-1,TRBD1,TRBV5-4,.,CASSAPTGGVTEAFF,TGTGCCAGCAGCGCCCCGACAGGGGGAGTAACTGAAGCTTTCTTT
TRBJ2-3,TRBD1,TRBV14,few,CASSQDWGTGMTDTQYF,TGTGCCAGCAGCCAAGATTGGGGGACAGGGATGACAGATACGCAGTATTTT
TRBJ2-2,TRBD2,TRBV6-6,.,CASSRAAGTSGGARTGELFF,TGTGCCAGCAGTCGCGCCGCGGGGACTAGCGGGGGGGCCAGGACCGGGGAGCTGTTTTTT
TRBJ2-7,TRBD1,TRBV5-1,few,CASRRDRVSEQYF,TGCGCCAGCAGGCGGGACAGGGTGAGCGAGCAGTACTTC
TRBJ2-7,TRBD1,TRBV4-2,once,CASSQVRDRAYEQYF,TGTGCCAGCAGCCAAGTCCGGGACAGGGCCTACGAGCAGTACTTC
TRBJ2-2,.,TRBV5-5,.,CASSLKPANTGELFF,TGTGCCAGCAGCTTGAAACCGGCGAACACCGGGGAGCTGTTTTTT
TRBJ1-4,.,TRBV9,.,CASSRTVTNEKLFF,TGTGCCAGCAGCCGTACGGTTACTAATGAAAAACTGTTTTTT
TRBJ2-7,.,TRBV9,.,CASSNGQSYEQYF,TGTGCCAGCAGCAATGGCCAGTCCTACGAGCAGTACTTC
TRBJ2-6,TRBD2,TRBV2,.,CASSHPFSGLAGSSGANVLTF,TGTGCCAGCAGCCACCCTTTCTCGGGACTAGCGGGGAGCTCTGGGGCCAACGTCCTGACTTTC
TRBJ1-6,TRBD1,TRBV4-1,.,CASSQGGDRVKSPLHF,TGCGCCAGCAGCCAAGGAGGGGACAGGGTGAAATCACCCCTCCACTTT
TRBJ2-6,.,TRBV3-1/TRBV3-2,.,CASSLNRGAGANVLTF,TGTGCCAGCAGCCTGAACCGGGGGGCCGGGGCCAACGTCCTGACTTTC
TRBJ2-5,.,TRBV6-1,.,CASSDVPSGTQYF,TGTGCCAGCAGTGATGTGCCTTCCGGGACCCAGTACTTC
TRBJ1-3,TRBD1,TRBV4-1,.,CASSLSRGESSGNTIYF,TGCGCCAGCAGCCTCTCCAGGGGGGAGAGCTCTGGAAACACCATATATTTT
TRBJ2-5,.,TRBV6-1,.,CASSFIDWYQETQYF,TGTGCCAGCAGTTTCATCGACTGGTACCAAGAGACCCAGTACTTC
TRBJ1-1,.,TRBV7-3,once,CASSRTGTSTEAFF,TGTGCCAGCAGCCGAACCGGGACAAGCACTGAAGCTTTCTTT
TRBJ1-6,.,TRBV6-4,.,CASSETGLRNSPLHF,TGTGCCAGCAGTGAGACGGGATTACGGAATTCACCCCTCCACTTT
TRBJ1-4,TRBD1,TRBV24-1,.,CATSDVTGATNEKLFF,TGTGCCACCAGTGACGTAACAGGGGCAACTAATGAAAAACTGTTTTTT
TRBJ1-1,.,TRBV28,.,CASSSTGLNTEAFF,TGTGCCAGCAGTTCGACAGGATTGAACACTGAAGCTTTCTTT
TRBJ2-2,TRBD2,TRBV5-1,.,CASSLGLAANTGELFF,TGCGCCAGCAGCTTGGGACTAGCGGCGAACACCGGGGAGCTGTTTTTT
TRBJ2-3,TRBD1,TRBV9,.,CASSVGTGSMGTQYF,TGTGCCAGCAGCGTGGGGACAGGGTCTATGGGTACGCAGTATTTT
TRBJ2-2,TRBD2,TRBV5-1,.,CASNPGLAGGSTGELFF,TGCGCCAGCAACCCCGGACTAGCGGGGGGGTCCACCGGGGAGCTGTTTTTT
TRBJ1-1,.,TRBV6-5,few,CASSYLGQNTEAFF,TGTGCCAGCAGTTACTTAGGACAGAACACTGAAGCTTTCTTT
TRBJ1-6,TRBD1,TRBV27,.,CASSLLGTGGSPLHF,TGTGCCAGCAGTTTATTAGGGACAGGGGGGTCACCCCTCCACTTT
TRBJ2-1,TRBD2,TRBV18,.,CASSPLPRTSGYNEQFF,TGTGCCAGCTCACCATTACCCCGGACTAGCGGGTACAATGAGCAGTTCTTC
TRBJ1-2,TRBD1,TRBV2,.,CASPPGTGVPYGGGYTF,TGTGCCAGCCCACCCGGGACAGGGGTCCCTTACGGAGGTGGCTACACCTTC
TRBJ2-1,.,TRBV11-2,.,CASSLVRGGKYNEQFF,TGTGCCAGCAGCTTGGTTCGTGGGGGGAAGTACAATGAGCAGTTCTTC
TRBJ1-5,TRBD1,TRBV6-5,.,CASRTGTGDSQPQHF,TGTGCCAGCAGGACCGGGACAGGGGACTCTCAGCCCCAGCATTTT
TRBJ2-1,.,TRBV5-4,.,CASSFGGRDNEQFF,TGTGCCAGCAGCTTTGGGGGCCGGGACAATGAGCAGTTCTTC
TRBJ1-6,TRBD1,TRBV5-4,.,CASSLWTGALSSYNSPLHF,TGTGCCAGCAGCTTGTGGACAGGGGCCCTTAGCTCCTATAATTCACCCCTCCACTTT
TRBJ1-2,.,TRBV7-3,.,CASSLKEEDGYTF,TGTGCCAGCAGCTTAAAGGAGGAGGATGGCTACACCTTC
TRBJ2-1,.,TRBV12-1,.,CATTSGPSSYNEQFF,TGTGCCACGACTAGCGGGCCGAGCTCCTACAATGAGCAGTTCTTC
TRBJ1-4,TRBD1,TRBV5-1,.,CASRRTGGRTTNEKLFF,TGCGCCAGCAGACGTACAGGGGGTCGAACAACTAATGAAAAACTGTTTTTT
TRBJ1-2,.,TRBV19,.,CASSLDRIVNYGYTF,TGTGCCAGTAGTCTTGACAGGATTGTTAACTATGGCTACACCTTC
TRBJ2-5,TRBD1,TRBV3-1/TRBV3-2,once,CASSQDPTTGGAQYF,TGTGCCAGCAGCCAAGATCCGACGACAGGGGGGGCCCAGTACTTC
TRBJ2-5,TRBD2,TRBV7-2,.,CASSLVLRTSGGGTGTQYF,TGTGCCAGCAGCTTAGTATTGCGGACTAGCGGGGGGGGAACGGGGACCCAGTACTTC
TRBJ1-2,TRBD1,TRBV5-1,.,CASSLEGGQGLNYGYTF,TGCGCCAGCAGCTTGGAGGGGGGACAGGGGCTTAACTATGGCTACACCTTC
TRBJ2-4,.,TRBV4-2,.,CASSQGGGSKNIQYF,TGTGCCAGCAGCCAAGGAGGTGGCAGCAAAAACATTCAGTACTTC
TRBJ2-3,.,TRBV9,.,CASSAPGERLTDTQYF,TGTGCCAGCAGCGCGCCAGGGGAGCGTCTCACAGATACGCAGTATTTT
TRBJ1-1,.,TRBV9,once,CASSAGRAQVNTEAFF,TGTGCCAGCAGCGCCGGCAGGGCCCAGGTGAACACTGAAGCTTTCTTT
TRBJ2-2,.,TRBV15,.,CATSRGTGDYTGELFF,TGTGCCACCAGCAGAGGGACTGGGGATTACACCGGGGAGCTGTTTTTT
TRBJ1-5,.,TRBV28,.,CASKSRGVISNQPQHF,TGTGCCAGCAAATCGCGGGGAGTGATTAGCAATCAGCCCCAGCATTTT
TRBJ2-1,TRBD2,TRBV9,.,CASSLKTSGGVNEQFF,TGTGCCAGCAGCCTAAAGACTAGCGGGGGGGTTAATGAGCAGTTCTTC
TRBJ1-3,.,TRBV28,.,CASSFRRGYGNTIYF,TGTGCCAGCAGTTTCCGAAGGGGCTATGGAAACACCATATATTTT
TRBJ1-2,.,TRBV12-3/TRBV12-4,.,CASSLEQNYGYTF,TGTGCCAGCAGTTTAGAACAGAACTATGGCTACACCTTC
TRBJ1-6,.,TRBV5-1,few,CASSHNEPPLHF,TGCGCCAGCAGCCACAACGAACCCCCCCTCCACTTT